This is a list of T cell receptor beta chains from one sample in a study of cytomegalovirus exposure and HLA in healthy donors. Some clones are missing from TCRdb's copy, which holds only in-frame ones; the method was immunoSEQ multiplex PCR. The sample carries some 140,000 clones, around 80% recorded once. Sequencing was carried out using PBMCs. Every receptor here comes from a man aged 30 to 45 in good health and CMV-seronegative. Each CDR3 is given with its conserved first and last residue. The D gene is left open where the match is weak. The size field is filled for only some rows; it gives once, few, many or a size class.

CDR3aa: CASIRSRGLALRPHTQYF; CDR3nt: TGTGCCAGCATCCGAAGCAGGGGACTAGCGTTACGTCCCCATACGCAGTATTTT; j_gene: TRBJ2-3; d_gene: TRBD2; abundance: NA; v_gene: TRBV28
CDR3aa: CASSLGQANEQFF; CDR3nt: TGTGCCAGCAGCCTGGGACAGGCTAATGAGCAGTTCTTC; j_gene: TRBJ2-1; d_gene: TRBD1; abundance: NA; v_gene: TRBV7-7
CDR3aa: CASSRGSSGDVGTYGYTF; CDR3nt: TGTGCCAGTAGTAGAGGATCTTCGGGGGACGTGGGGACCTATGGCTACACCTTC; j_gene: TRBJ1-2; d_gene: NA; abundance: NA; v_gene: TRBV19
CDR3aa: CASSARLAGHNEQFF; CDR3nt: TGTGCCAGCAGCGCCAGACTAGCGGGCCACAATGAGCAGTTCTTC; j_gene: TRBJ2-1; d_gene: TRBD2; abundance: NA; v_gene: TRBV9
CDR3aa: CASSLFVYQAIDTQYF; CDR3nt: TGTGCCAGCAGCTTGTTCGTCTATCAGGCCATAGATACGCAGTATTTT; j_gene: TRBJ2-3; d_gene: NA; abundance: NA; v_gene: TRBV5-6
CDR3aa: CASRETVRTGELFF; CDR3nt: TGTGCCAGCAGAGAAACAGTGAGAACCGGGGAGCTGTTTTTT; j_gene: TRBJ2-2; d_gene: NA; abundance: NA; v_gene: TRBV6-1
CDR3aa: CASSILGANVLTF; CDR3nt: TGTGCCAGTAGTATCCTGGGGGCCAACGTCCTGACTTTC; j_gene: TRBJ2-6; d_gene: NA; abundance: few; v_gene: TRBV19
CDR3aa: CASRPGGNPTGELFF; CDR3nt: TGTGCCAGCCGCCCGGGCGGGAATCCCACCGGGGAGCTGTTTTTT; j_gene: TRBJ2-2; d_gene: NA; abundance: once; v_gene: TRBV6-4
CDR3aa: CASSAPGLGRNQPQHF; CDR3nt: TGTGCCAGCAGCGCCCCGGGACTGGGGAGGAATCAGCCCCAGCATTTT; j_gene: TRBJ1-5; d_gene: NA; abundance: NA; v_gene: TRBV4-2
CDR3aa: CASSSLAGGGETQYF; CDR3nt: TGTGCCAGCAGCTCGCTAGCGGGAGGAGGAGAGACCCAGTACTTC; j_gene: TRBJ2-5; d_gene: TRBD2; abundance: NA; v_gene: TRBV5-4
CDR3aa: CASSQGRSRGTYEQYF; CDR3nt: TGCGCCAGCAGCCAGGGGCGGTCCCGAGGAACCTACGAGCAGTACTTC; j_gene: TRBJ2-7; d_gene: NA; abundance: NA; v_gene: TRBV4-3
CDR3aa: CASSMAGNQPQHF; CDR3nt: TGTGCCAGTAGTATGGCAGGGAACCAGCCCCAGCATTTT; j_gene: TRBJ1-5; d_gene: NA; abundance: NA; v_gene: TRBV19
CDR3aa: CASSKGGDTEAFF; CDR3nt: TGTGCCAGCTCAAAGGGAGGAGACACTGAAGCTTTCTTT; j_gene: TRBJ1-1; d_gene: NA; abundance: NA; v_gene: TRBV18
CDR3aa: CSVEGQGNSYNEQFF; CDR3nt: TGCAGCGTTGAAGGGCAGGGGAATTCCTACAATGAGCAGTTCTTC; j_gene: TRBJ2-1; d_gene: NA; abundance: NA; v_gene: TRBV29-1
CDR3aa: CASTLTGSSNQPQHF; CDR3nt: TGCGCCAGCACCCTTACAGGGTCGAGCAATCAGCCCCAGCATTTT; j_gene: TRBJ1-5; d_gene: NA; abundance: few; v_gene: TRBV5-1
CDR3aa: CASSLGGAGISYEQYF; CDR3nt: TGTGCCAGCAGTCTTGGGGGGGCGGGAATCTCCTACGAGCAGTACTTC; j_gene: TRBJ2-7; d_gene: NA; abundance: few; v_gene: TRBV6-6
CDR3aa: CASSQESGRSYEQYF; CDR3nt: TGCGCCAGCAGCCAAGAAAGCGGGAGGTCCTACGAGCAGTACTTC; j_gene: TRBJ2-7; d_gene: TRBD2; abundance: few; v_gene: TRBV4-3
CDR3aa: CASSVSSHEQFF; CDR3nt: TGTGCCAGCAGCGTCTCTAGCCATGAGCAGTTCTTC; j_gene: TRBJ2-1; d_gene: NA; abundance: once; v_gene: TRBV9
CDR3aa: CASSFSQGTEAFF; CDR3nt: TGTGCCAGCAGCTTTTCCCAGGGGACAGAAGCTTTCTTT; j_gene: TRBJ1-1; d_gene: NA; abundance: NA; v_gene: TRBV11-3
CDR3aa: CASSVSGRVGLGSYNEQFF; CDR3nt: TGTGCCAGCAGCGTTAGCGGGAGGGTGGGGTTAGGCTCCTACAATGAGCAGTTCTTC; j_gene: TRBJ2-1; d_gene: TRBD2; abundance: NA; v_gene: TRBV9
CDR3aa: CASSVRTSGFSEQFF; CDR3nt: TGTGCCAGCAGCGTAAGGACTAGCGGGTTTTCTGAGCAGTTCTTC; j_gene: TRBJ2-1; d_gene: TRBD2; abundance: NA; v_gene: TRBV9
CDR3aa: CASSPSLAGRGDTQYF; CDR3nt: TGTGCCAGCAGCCCCAGCCTAGCGGGGCGGGGAGATACGCAGTATTTT; j_gene: TRBJ2-3; d_gene: TRBD2; abundance: NA; v_gene: TRBV7-2
CDR3aa: CASSFRAPTGNTQYF; CDR3nt: TGTGCCAGCAGTTTCCGGGCCCCTACAGGGAATACGCAGTATTTT; j_gene: TRBJ2-3; d_gene: NA; abundance: NA; v_gene: TRBV27
CDR3aa: CASSLYDPRGSGGYTF; CDR3nt: TGTGCCAGCAGTTTATATGACCCCAGGGGGTCTGGCGGCTACACCTTC; j_gene: TRBJ1-2; d_gene: TRBD1; abundance: once; v_gene: TRBV28
CDR3aa: CASRPGLTYEQYF; CDR3nt: TGTGCCAGCAGACCGGGACTAACATACGAGCAGTACTTC; j_gene: TRBJ2-7; d_gene: TRBD2; abundance: once; v_gene: TRBV28
CDR3aa: CASSERQGVDTIYF; CDR3nt: TGTGCCAGCAGTGAAAGACAGGGGGTGGACACCATATATTTT; j_gene: TRBJ1-3; d_gene: TRBD1; abundance: few; v_gene: TRBV2
CDR3aa: CASSLGAGSQYF; CDR3nt: TGTGCCAGCAGCTTAGGGGCGGGGTCCCAGTACTTC; j_gene: TRBJ2-5; d_gene: NA; abundance: NA; v_gene: TRBV7-9
CDR3aa: CASKVERLAGGPQYF; CDR3nt: TGTGCCAGCAAGGTGGAGCGTCTAGCGGGAGGTCCGCAGTATTTT; j_gene: TRBJ2-3; d_gene: TRBD2; abundance: NA; v_gene: TRBV6-4
CDR3aa: CASSPTGVGINEQFF; CDR3nt: TGTGCCAGCAGTCCAACGGGAGTTGGTATCAATGAGCAGTTCTTC; j_gene: TRBJ2-1; d_gene: NA; abundance: NA; v_gene: TRBV2
CDR3aa: CASSMRLRRSLNEKLFF; CDR3nt: TGTGCCAGTAGTATGCGCCTCCGGCGGAGTCTTAATGAAAAACTGTTTTTT; j_gene: TRBJ1-4; d_gene: NA; abundance: NA; v_gene: TRBV19
CDR3aa: CASSLGLGVYGYTF; CDR3nt: TGTGCCAGCAGCTTAGGGCTAGGGGTCTATGGCTACACCTTC; j_gene: TRBJ1-2; d_gene: NA; abundance: NA; v_gene: TRBV7-2
CDR3aa: CASSPETGGNTEAFF; CDR3nt: TGTGCCAGCAGTCCCGAGACAGGGGGGAACACTGAAGCTTTCTTT; j_gene: TRBJ1-1; d_gene: TRBD1; abundance: NA; v_gene: TRBV28
CDR3aa: CKVNRVIGDTEAFF; CDR3nt: TGCAAGGTTAACAGGGTGATAGGGGACACTGAAGCTTTCTTT; j_gene: TRBJ1-1; d_gene: NA; abundance: NA; v_gene: TRBV29-1
CDR3aa: CASSVSGISNSPLHF; CDR3nt: TGTGCCAGCAGCGTATCAGGGATTAGTAATTCACCCCTCCACTTT; j_gene: TRBJ1-6; d_gene: NA; abundance: NA; v_gene: TRBV9
CDR3aa: CASSFNQAGGQLNHFKSTDTQYF; CDR3nt: TGTGCCAGCAGTTTCAACCAAGCGGGAGGCCAGTTAAACCATTTCAAAAGCACAGATACGCAGTATTTT; j_gene: TRBJ2-3; d_gene: TRBD2; abundance: once; v_gene: TRBV27
CDR3aa: CASSPPAGAGTDTQYF; CDR3nt: TGTGCCAGCAGCCCCCCAGCGGGAGCAGGCACAGATACGCAGTATTTT; j_gene: TRBJ2-3; d_gene: TRBD2; abundance: NA; v_gene: TRBV5-4
CDR3aa: CASSLAGGPALVTAQYF; CDR3nt: TGTGCCAGCAGTTTAGCGGGAGGGCCGGCTTTGGTTACGGCGCAGTACTTC; j_gene: TRBJ2-7; d_gene: TRBD2; abundance: NA; v_gene: TRBV28
CDR3aa: CASRGGAGLTDTQYF; CDR3nt: TGTGCCAGCAGAGGAGGGGCAGGTCTCACAGATACGCAGTATTTT; j_gene: TRBJ2-3; d_gene: NA; abundance: NA; v_gene: TRBV28
CDR3aa: CASSRLAGAETQYF; CDR3nt: TGTGCCAGCAGCCGACTAGCGGGGGCAGAGACCCAGTACTTC; j_gene: TRBJ2-5; d_gene: TRBD2; abundance: NA; v_gene: TRBV5-6
CDR3aa: CASSPYRGDTEAFF; CDR3nt: TGTGCCAGCTCACCCTACAGGGGGGACACTGAAGCTTTCTTT; j_gene: TRBJ1-1; d_gene: TRBD1; abundance: NA; v_gene: TRBV18
CDR3aa: CASSRAGTSGGAYEQYF; CDR3nt: TGTGCCAGTAGTAGGGCCGGGACTAGCGGAGGGGCTTACGAGCAGTACTTC; j_gene: TRBJ2-7; d_gene: TRBD2; abundance: few; v_gene: TRBV19
CDR3aa: CASSLAGVGVATDTQYF; CDR3nt: TGTGCCAGCAGCTTGGCCGGGGTGGGAGTGGCTACAGATACGCAGTATTTT; j_gene: TRBJ2-3; d_gene: NA; abundance: NA; v_gene: TRBV5-4
CDR3aa: CAWSLQGTKETQYF; CDR3nt: TGTGCCTGGAGTCTACAGGGGACAAAAGAGACCCAGTACTTC; j_gene: TRBJ2-5; d_gene: TRBD1; abundance: NA; v_gene: TRBV30
CDR3aa: CAWSVGGSGNTIYF; CDR3nt: TGTGCCTGGAGTGTAGGAGGGAGCGGAAACACCATATATTTT; j_gene: TRBJ1-3; d_gene: NA; abundance: NA; v_gene: TRBV30
CDR3aa: CASSRAPGLAGAGQYF; CDR3nt: TGCGCCAGCAGCCGGGCGCCGGGACTAGCGGGAGCAGGGCAGTACTTC; j_gene: TRBJ2-7; d_gene: TRBD2; abundance: NA; v_gene: TRBV4-1
CDR3aa: CASSLDRTDTQYF; CDR3nt: TGTGCCAGCAGCTTAGACCGGACAGATACGCAGTATTTT; j_gene: TRBJ2-3; d_gene: NA; abundance: NA; v_gene: TRBV7-2
CDR3aa: CASSHSPGTDDYNEQFF; CDR3nt: TGTGCCAGCAGCCACTCGCCCGGGACAGACGATTACAATGAGCAGTTCTTC; j_gene: TRBJ2-1; d_gene: TRBD1; abundance: NA; v_gene: TRBV4-2
CDR3aa: CASSETGTSGSETQYF; CDR3nt: TGTGCCAGCAGTGAAACCGGGACTAGCGGGAGTGAGACCCAGTACTTC; j_gene: TRBJ2-5; d_gene: TRBD2; abundance: NA; v_gene: TRBV6-1
CDR3aa: CASSPAQVHSGNTIYF; CDR3nt: TGTGCCAGCAGCCCCGCTCAGGTTCACTCTGGAAACACCATATATTTT; j_gene: TRBJ1-3; d_gene: NA; abundance: NA; v_gene: TRBV7-8
CDR3aa: CASSRGQGNQPQHF; CDR3nt: TGTGCCAGCAGCCGGGGACAGGGTAATCAGCCCCAGCATTTT; j_gene: TRBJ1-5; d_gene: TRBD1; abundance: NA; v_gene: TRBV7-6
CDR3aa: CASSPTDAWAQPQHF; CDR3nt: TGTGCCAGCAGCCCGACCGACGCGTGGGCCCAGCCCCAGCATTTT; j_gene: TRBJ1-5; d_gene: NA; abundance: once; v_gene: TRBV7-8
CDR3aa: CASSLVAGEQFF; CDR3nt: TGTGCCAGCAGCTTAGTAGCGGGGGAACAGTTCTTC; j_gene: TRBJ2-1; d_gene: TRBD2; abundance: once; v_gene: TRBV7-6
CDR3aa: CASSLAAGLAGEAQYF; CDR3nt: TGTGCCAGCAGCTTAGCCGCGGGACTAGCGGGAGAGGCCCAGTACTTC; j_gene: TRBJ2-5; d_gene: TRBD2; abundance: NA; v_gene: TRBV7-2
CDR3aa: CASSRANEFTDTQYF; CDR3nt: TGTGCCAGCAGTAGAGCGAACGAATTCACAGATACGCAGTATTTT; j_gene: TRBJ2-3; d_gene: NA; abundance: once; v_gene: TRBV2
CDR3aa: CAIRDRSRYEQYF; CDR3nt: TGTGCCATCCGGGACAGGTCAAGGTACGAGCAGTACTTC; j_gene: TRBJ2-7; d_gene: TRBD1; abundance: NA; v_gene: TRBV10-3